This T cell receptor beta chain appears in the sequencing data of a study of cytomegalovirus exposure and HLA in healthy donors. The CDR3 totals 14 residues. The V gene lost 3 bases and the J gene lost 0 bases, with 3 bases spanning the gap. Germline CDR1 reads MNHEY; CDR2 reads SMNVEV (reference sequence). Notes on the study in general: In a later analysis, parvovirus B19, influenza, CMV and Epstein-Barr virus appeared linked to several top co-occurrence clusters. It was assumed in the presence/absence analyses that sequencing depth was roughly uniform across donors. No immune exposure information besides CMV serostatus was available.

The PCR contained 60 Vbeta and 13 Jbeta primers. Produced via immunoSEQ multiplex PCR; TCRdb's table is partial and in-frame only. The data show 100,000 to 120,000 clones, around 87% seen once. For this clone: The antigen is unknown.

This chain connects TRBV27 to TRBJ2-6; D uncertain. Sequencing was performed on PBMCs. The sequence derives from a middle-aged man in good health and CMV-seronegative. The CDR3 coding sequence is TGTGCCAGCAGTTTCAGCTCTGGGGCCAACGTCCTGACTTTC. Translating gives CASSFSSGANVLTF.